Sequencing of this T cell receptor beta chain was carried out in a study of T-cell memory formation after mild COVID-19 (dated by TCRdb to the early 2020s). The study in broad terms: TCR sequence clusters from the two donors were found to be largely donor specific. Longitudinal TCRalpha and TCRbeta repertoire sequencing tracked T-cell clones expanding and contracting after mild COVID-19 in two donors. The cohort was made up of two young adult volunteers, one female and one male, who were previously healthy.

Counted from cysteine to phenylalanine, this CDR3 has 16 amino acids. Only the CDR3 portion is preserved as DNA: 48 bases, with reading frame beginning at the first base. CDR1 is given as DFQATT and CDR2 as SNEGSKA, both from the germline V gene (reference sequence). Ends trimmed: V by 5 bases, J by 3 bases; bases unmatched to a gene: 8. Ficoll-Paque density gradient centrifugation was the method used to isolate PBMCs. These reads were obtained on an Illumina NovaSeq 6000. TCRalpha and TCRbeta cDNA libraries were constructed by 5'RACE with constant-segment primers, with sample barcodes and unique molecular identifiers being introduced. Trizol reagent was used to extract RNA from every sample. Library amplification was performed in two PCR steps, and a second sample barcode and Illumina TruSeq adapters were introduced in the second step. Libraries were sequenced on an Illumina NovaSeq with 2 x 150 bp paired-end reads. The study's own analysis went as follows. The reads were demultiplexed and collapsed into UMI-guided consensus sequences using migec v1.2.7. Using mixcr v2.1.11, UMI consensuses were aligned to TRA and TRB V and J templates and then assembled into clonotypes. Expanded or contracted clonotypes were those called significant by both edgeR and NoisET, with noise models trained on biological replicates. For edgeR calls, the thresholds were a false discovery rate-adjusted p below 0.01 and a log2 fold-change of 1. PCA with hierarchical clustering of max-normalized trajectories of the 1000 most abundant clonotypes was used as exploratory dynamics analysis. The CD4 or CD8 phenotype of responding clones was assigned using the separately sequenced CD4+ and CD8+ repertoires. The public reads were quality trimmed at Q25 with fastp and then assembled into clones with MiXCR by TCRdb, keeping productive beta chains. Rows with one shared CDR3 protein collapse into an entry with the most common genes and DNA. The V and J calls reflect TCRdb's pipeline rather than the authors' work. This sample comprises roughly 100,000 distinct CDR3 sequences, about 15% of them detected only once. The ten largest clones represent under 45% of the sample.

This clonotype was seen at least ten times. What this receptor recognizes is not known. Per-nucleotide qualities are absent, and no much larger clonotype sits a single base away. Overall results and qualifications from the work: Some responding clones were detected in pre-infection memory, which suggested that pre-existing cross-reactive memory T cells had joined the SARS-CoV-2 response. From day 15 to 85, contracting clones showed balanced CD4/CD8 phenotypes, whereas a second wave of clones that expanded from day 15 to 37 leaned towards CD4+. SARS-CoV-2 specificity was not confirmed for the second-wave clones peaking on day 37. The study included only two mild cases, and larger cohorts that include severe cases with pre-infection samples were judged to be necessary. Contracting CD4+ clones were found mainly in CM and EM memory subsets, while CD8+ clones were enriched in EMRA.

This clonotype originated in a man younger than 35 who had mild COVID-19 (a few samples of this study predate the infection). The sample titles of this study are shuffled in the database, so cell type and time point are left out; the donor was told from shared clones. The sample taken for sequencing was PBMCs or a T cell subset sorted from them (not recorded which). The V and J segments used are TRBV20-1 and TRBJ2-1; 12 central nucleotides agree with TRBD2. The CDR3 protein sequence reads: CSAPPRTSGDYNEQFF. The nucleotides read TGCAGTGCTCCTCCAAGGACTAGCGGGGACTACAATGAGCAGTTCTTC.